This T cell receptor beta chain was observed in a study of regulatory T cells in long-lasting Graves disease. Study-wide points: Graves' patients with persistent disease showed TCR diversity lower than patients newly diagnosed. Gene preferences differed: TRBV28, TRBJ1-2, TRBJ2-5 in persistent cases. Persistent patients had more shared public clonotypes (under 3,000) than new patients (about 920). Accuracy might have suffered from few samples.

The TCR beta library used iRepertoire HTBI primers with Arm-PCR amplification of CDR3. Each CDR3 protein is one row after TCRdb ran MiXCR on the multiplex PCR reads. This table has 430,000 or so distinct CDR3 sequences, approximately 22% appearing once. Note on this clonotype: Its matching antigen is unknown.

From germline, CDR1 is GTSNPN and CDR2 SVGIG (reference sequence). With 1 base removed from V and 2 bases from J, the gap between germline ends came to 6 bases. This CDR3 has 13 amino acids. The time point denotes: persistent/refractory GD, antithyroid drugs over 5 years with positive TRAb. RNA from PBMCs was the source of the TCR library. The sample here was peripheral blood mononuclear cells (PBMCs), taken when the disease was refractory, from a patient treated with antithyroid drugs. The sequence derives from a female donor with Graves disease. This chain connects TRBV30 to TRBJ2-1; D call uncertain. CDR3 loop: CAWSGLAYNEQFF. CDR3 nucleotide sequence: TGTGCCTGGAGTGGACTGGCCTACAATGAGCAGTTCTTC.